This TCR beta chain stems from a study of cytomegalovirus exposure and HLA in healthy donors. The CDR3 runs to 14 residues. CDR1 and CDR2 (germline): SNHLY, FYNNEI. The V end lost 7 bases, the J end lost 1 base, and 11 bases lay between the germline ends. Donors consisted of healthy bone marrow donors. In the PCR, 60 Vbeta and 13 Jbeta primers were used. The protocol was immunoSEQ multiplex PCR, while the TCRdb copy is restricted to in-frame clones and leaves out a portion. The sample includes some 240,000 clones, 80% to 95% of them seen just once. The chain combines TRBV2 with TRBJ2-4; D remains ambiguous. The clonotype was recovered from a girl under 10 years old in good health and CMV-seronegative. The sequencing sample was made of PBMCs. The CDR3 nucleotides read TGTGCCAGCAACCTATACCCGGCCAAAAACATTCAGTACTTC. Its translation: CASNLYPAKNIQYF.